A single sample gave rise to the 11 T cell receptor beta chains below, sequenced in a study of OX40 agonist ivuxolimab in advanced cancers. The protocol was immunoSEQ multiplex PCR, while the TCRdb copy is restricted to in-frame clones and leaves out a portion. Of about 63,000 clones listed, 85% to 90% are singletons. The sample was CD4+ or CD8+ T cells sorted from blood, taken in a trial of the OX40 agonist ivuxolimab. These receptors were taken from an adult with an advanced solid tumor such as melanoma, head and neck, liver or kidney cancer.

The chain employs TRBV6-1 and TRBJ1-4, with 7 bases lining up with TRBD1. Germline values: CDR1 MNHNS, CDR2 SASEGT. The ends lost 4 bases at V and 3 bases at J; junction bases unmatched: 5. CDR3 length: 15 residues. The CDR3 spells CASSGGQVSNEKLFF. For the CDR3, the DNA is TGTGCCAGCAGTGGCGGACAGGTTTCTAATGAAAAACTGTTTTTT.

V and J are TRBV9 and TRBJ2-2; 7 bases map to TRBD2. J was trimmed by 4 bases and V by 2 bases; bases with no gene match: 8. The CDR3 has 16 residues. The germline CDR1 and CDR2 sequences are SGDLS and YYNGEE. This CDR3 is CASSVRDYRLTGELFF. CDR3 bases: TGTGCCAGCAGCGTCAGGGACTATCGGCTCACCGGGGAGCTGTTTTTT.

The chain is built from TRBV6-6 and TRBJ2-3, with 8 bases that match TRBD2. This CDR3 is built from 15 residues. V dropped 6 bases and J dropped 4; count of bases not matched to a gene: 9. CDR1 and CDR2 (germline): MNHNY, SVGAGI (reference sequence). The CDR3 is CASSLGLATSDTQYF. In DNA form, the CDR3 reads TGTGCCAGCAGCCTAGGACTAGCAACTTCAGATACGCAGTATTTT.

The chain recombines TRBV30 with TRBJ2-7; D unclear. This CDR3 region has 15 residues. Germline V gene sequence: CDR1 GTSNPN, CDR2 SVGIG (reference sequence). Trimming pared 0 bases from V and 3 bases from J, leaving 15 bases between. The CDR3 spells CAWSVPSIAVYEQYF. In DNA form, the CDR3 reads TGTGCCTGGAGTGTACCCTCAATAGCCGTCTACGAGCAGTACTTC.

This chain joins TRBV5-4 and TRBJ2-7, with 9 bases lining up with TRBD1. The CDR3 loop spans 15 amino acids. Germline CDR1 reads SGHNT; CDR2 reads YYREEE (reference sequence). The ends lost 4 bases at V and 9 bases at J; junction bases unmatched: 14. The CDR3 sequence: CASSPFGQGIPPQYF. Written as DNA, the CDR3 is TGTGCCAGCAGCCCGTTCGGACAGGGGATTCCTCCGCAGTACTTC.

The V and J genes are TRBV7-8 and TRBJ1-1, with 8 bases that match TRBD1. CDR3 length: 18 amino acids. CDR1 and CDR2 (germline): SGHVS, FQNEAQ. Germline trimming cut 7 bases from V and 4 bases from J; bases unmatched to any gene: 20. DNA for the CDR3: TGTGCCAGCACCCCTCGGCCCAGGGGGCGAGTGCGGGGCACTGAAGCTTTCTTT. Its protein is CASTPRPRGRVRGTEAFF.

CDR3 DNA: TGTGCCACCAGCAGACCTGCTAACACTGAAGCTTTCTTT. It specifies CATSRPANTEAFF. The chain is built from TRBV15 and TRBJ1-1, with unresolved D. This CDR3 is 13 amino acids long. Germline V CDR1 and CDR2: LNHNV, YYDKDF (reference sequence). V lost 2 bases and J 2 bases, leaving 6 bases between the germline ends.

The chain carries TRBV27 and TRBJ1-5; D might be TRBD1 (5 bases). V shed 3 bases and J shed 7 bases, with 10 bases lying between them. The germline V gene encodes CDR1 MNHEY and CDR2 SMNVEV (reference sequence). The length of the CDR3 is 13 residues. The CDR3 is CASSFREGQPQHF. In DNA form, the CDR3 reads TGTGCCAGCAGTTTTCGGGAGGGGCAGCCCCAGCATTTT.

This rearrangement joins TRBV6-1 to TRBJ2-7, with 8 nucleotides matching TRBD1. Germline values: CDR1 MNHNS, CDR2 SASEGT. Trimming removed 1 base from V and 4 bases from J; junction bases left unmatched: 0. The CDR3 is 13 amino acids. CDR3 sequence (DNA): TGTGCCAGCAGTGAAGACAGGGGGTACGAGCAGTACTTC. Encoded protein: CASSEDRGYEQYF.

The rearrangement joins TRBV19 to TRBJ2-7; TRBD2 matches 12 bases. The CDR3 contains 16 residues. The germline CDR1 and CDR2 sequences are LNHDA and SQIVND (reference sequence). The J segment lost 0 bases and the V segment lost 4 bases, leaving 4 bases of the junction unmatched. The CDR3 region has the DNA TGTGCCAGTAGTAGACTAGCGGGAGTACCCTCCTACGAGCAGTACTTC. Residues: CASSRLAGVPSYEQYF.

The V gene is TRBV7-2, the J gene TRBJ2-7, with TRBD1 matching 7 bases. The germline gives CDR1 SGHTA, CDR2 FQGNSA. The CDR3 length is 15 residues. V dropped 5 bases and J dropped 3; count of bases not matched to a gene: 10. Here the CDR3 reads CASSRYVGTDYEQYF. CDR3 nucleotides: TGTGCCAGCAGCCGTTACGTCGGGACAGACTACGAGCAGTACTTC.